Listed here are 23 T cell receptor beta chains from one sample, sequenced in a study of PD-1 blockade in classical Hodgkin lymphoma. Sequencing was performed with immunoSEQ multiplex PCR; in TCRdb, only in-frame clones are kept and a portion is missing. In the table there are roughly 19,000 clones, roughly 80% of which are singletons. There was relapse after autologous stem cell transplantation in every patient, and there was variation in brentuximab vedotin exposure. The sample here was peripheral blood mononuclear cells (PBMCs), taken at baseline. The receptors shown here come from a human donor with classical Hodgkin lymphoma.

This clone was observed a few times. This rearrangement joins TRBV14 to TRBJ1-1, with a possible D match to TRBD1 (6 bases). Germline V gene data show CDR1 as SGHDN and CDR2 as FVKESK. V was trimmed by 7 bases and J by 2 bases, leaving 14 bases between them. CDR3 length: 14 residues. CDR3 DNA: TGTGCCAGCACCCGGGGGGGCGTCAACACTGAAGCTTTCTTT. It codes for CASTRGGVNTEAFF.

This chain links TRBV5-1 with TRBJ2-5, with 12 bases lining up with TRBD1. The CDR3 runs 15 residues. Germline V CDR1 and CDR2: SGHRS, YFSETQ. The junction had 3 bases not matched to a gene; V was cut back by 2 bases and J by 4 bases. The CDR3 nucleotides are TGCGCCAGCAGCTTCCGGGACAGGGGGCGAGAGACCCAGTACTTC. Its protein is CASSFRDRGRETQYF.

The CDR3 nucleotides read TGTGCCTGGAGTGTATTGCAGAGCTCTGGGGCCAACGTCCTGACTTTC. It codes for CAWSVLQSSGANVLTF. The chain couples TRBV30 to TRBJ2-6, with no clear D. CDR3 size: 16 residues. The V end was cut by 0 bases, the J end by 0 bases, with 9 bases between. The germline V gene encodes CDR1 GTSNPN and CDR2 SVGIG (reference sequence). Full variable domain (missing parts from reference TRBV30 and TRBJ2-6): SQTIHQWPATLVQPVGSPLSLECTVEGTSNPNLYWYRQAAGRGLQLLFYSVGIGQISSEVPQNLSASRPQDRQFILSSKKLLLSDSGFYLCAWSVLQSSGANVLTFGAGSRLTVL.

The chain carries TRBV4-2 and TRBJ2-1; D gene ambiguous. The germline V gene has CDR1 LGHNA and CDR2 YNFKEQ. V was pared by 0 bases and J by 5 bases, with 8 bases between. The CDR3 extends over 14 amino acids. The CDR3 bases are TGTGCCAGCAGCCAAGATTGGCGAAACAATGAGCAGTTCTTC. This gives the protein CASSQDWRNNEQFF.

The chain recombines TRBV9 with TRBJ2-5; tentatively, D is TRBD1 or TRBD2 (5 bases each). This CDR3 contains 13 residues. Trimming cost V 0 bases and J 4 bases, with 7 bases left between them. Germline CDR1 SGDLS, CDR2 YYNGEE. The CDR3 sequence is CASSVEGRETQYF. The CDR3 DNA is TGTGCCAGCAGCGTAGAGGGGAGAGAGACCCAGTACTTC.

This chain joins TRBV7-9 and TRBJ1-4; D gene uncertain. The ends were cut back, 5 bases at V and 6 bases at J, with 13 bases in the middle. CDR1 is SEHNR and CDR2 is FQNEAQ in the germline V gene (reference sequence). The CDR3 totals 14 residues. DNA for the CDR3: TGTGCCAGCAGCCCCCACCAAGAGTATGAAAAACTGTTTTTT. Protein sequence: CASSPHQEYEKLFF.

The rearrangement links TRBV7-6 to TRBJ1-4; 9 bases agree with TRBD1. V gave up 6 bases and J gave up 7 bases; unmatched junction bases: 15. Germline-derived CDR1 and CDR2 are SGHVS and FNYEAQ. The CDR3 is 17 amino acids. CDR3 coding DNA: TGTGCCAGCAGGCCCGGGACAGGGAGGCGACTTGGTGAAAAACTGTTTTTT. Encoded protein: CASRPGTGRRLGEKLFF.

The chain carries TRBV7-2 and TRBJ2-1; D not resolved. Germline assignment: CDR1 SGHTA and CDR2 FQGNSA. The V and J ends lost 4 bases and 1 base respectively, with 11 bases between them. The CDR3 contains 15 residues. The CDR3 is CASSSTMGSYNEQFF. The CDR3 region has the DNA TGTGCCAGCAGCTCAACCATGGGATCCTACAATGAGCAGTTCTTC.

The genes are TRBV5-6 and TRBJ2-1; D might be TRBD1 (6 bases). The CDR3 has 13 residues. Trimming shortened V by 4 bases and J by 3 bases, and 8 bases separated the two germline ends. Germline CDR1 and CDR2: SGHDT and YYEEEE. The CDR3 nucleotides are TGTGCCAGCAGCCAGGGGTTCTACAATGAGCAGTTCTTC. Translating it yields CASSQGFYNEQFF.

This chain connects TRBV29-1 to TRBJ2-3; no definite D call. The CDR3 length is 13 residues. Looked up from germline, CDR1 is SQVTM and CDR2 is ANQGSEA. The V end lost 4 bases, the J end lost 1 base, and 9 bases lay between the germline ends. CDR3 DNA sequence: TGCAGCGTTGGGGGTAGAGGCACAGATACGCAGTATTTT. Translating it yields CSVGGRGTDTQYF.

The chain couples TRBV28 to TRBJ2-7; tentatively, D is TRBD2 (6 bases). Trimming pared 2 bases from V and 5 bases from J, leaving 13 bases between. Looked up from germline, CDR1 is MDHEN and CDR2 is SYDVKM. The CDR3 consists of 14 residues. CDR3 protein: CASSLGGRTNEQYF. As DNA, the CDR3 is TGTGCCAGCAGTTTAGGCGGCAGGACTAACGAGCAGTACTTC.

This clone has just one count. The V call is TRBV7-6, the J call TRBJ2-7; 11 bases map to TRBD2. With 5 bases clipped from V and 0 bases from J, the junction kept 6 bases outside the gene matches. This CDR3 has 16 residues. Germline V gene lookup returns CDR1 SGHVS and CDR2 FNYEAQ. The CDR3 nucleotides are TGTGCCAGCAGCAACCCCGGGACTAGCGGCTCCTACGAGCAGTACTTC. This encodes CASSNPGTSGSYEQYF.

V usage is TRBV28 and J usage is TRBJ2-7, with 8 bases fitting TRBD1. The V and J ends lost 6 bases and 5 bases, in that order; junction bases with no gene match: 6. Germline V gene data show CDR1 as MDHEN and CDR2 as SYDVKM. This CDR3 is built from 13 residues. CDR3 DNA sequence: TGTGCCAGCAGAACAGGGGGTTCGGACGAGCAGTACTTC. Its protein is CASRTGGSDEQYF.

The gene calls are TRBV4-2 and TRBJ2-1; 7 bases are a match to TRBD2. The CDR3 spans 16 residues. The trim removed 0 bases at V and 4 bases at J, leaving 6 bases unmatched. Germline assignment: CDR1 LGHNA and CDR2 YNFKEQ. CDR3 residues: CASSQDRGGGYNEQFF. DNA for the CDR3: TGTGCCAGCAGCCAAGATCGTGGCGGGGGTTACAATGAGCAGTTCTTC.

This chain connects TRBV25-1 to TRBJ2-3; D may correspond to TRBD1 or TRBD2 (7 bases each). Trimming stripped 5 bases from V and 5 bases from J, with 17 bases between. CDR1 MGHDK and CDR2 SYGVNS come from the germline V gene. The CDR3 has 15 residues. The CDR3 protein is CASSPQGGAGDTQYF. In nucleotides, the CDR3 is TGTGCCAGCAGTCCCCAGGGGGGGGCAGGAGATACGCAGTATTTT.

The chain couples TRBV18 to TRBJ2-7, with D possibly matching TRBD2 (6 bases). Per germline, CDR1 KGHSH and CDR2 LQKENI. V was clipped by 2 bases and J by 4 bases, with 15 bases between them. CDR3 size: 15 residues. The CDR3 region has the DNA TGTGCCAGCTCACCATGGCGGGGCGAGGTATACGAGCAGTACTTC. Its protein is CASSPWRGEVYEQYF.

V and J are TRBV7-2 and TRBJ2-1, with 8 bases lining up with TRBD2. The trim removed 6 bases at V and 3 bases at J, leaving 4 bases unmatched. Germline CDR1 reads SGHTA; CDR2 reads FQGNSA. The CDR3 loop spans 14 amino acids. CDR3 bases: TGTGCCAGCAGTTATAGCGGGGACTACAATGAGCAGTTCTTC. Its protein is CASSYSGDYNEQFF.

As regards this clone: The identical CDR3 is also encoded by other nucleotide sequences in the sample. This CDR3 reads CASSLDFSYEQYF. CDR3 sequence (DNA): TGTGCCAGCAGCTTAGACTTCTCCTACGAGCAGTACTTC. The chain joins TRBV7-2 to TRBJ2-7; D not resolved. Trimming cost V 1 base and J 0 bases, with 4 bases left between them. The germline V gene has CDR1 SGHTA and CDR2 FQGNSA. There are 13 residues in the CDR3.

The chain's CDR3 is CASSSRTSGGRYEQFF. CDR3 nucleotide sequence: TGTGCCAGCAGCTCCCGGACTAGCGGGGGGAGGTATGAGCAGTTCTTC. The chain joins TRBV9 to TRBJ2-1; 14 nucleotides match TRBD2. The CDR3 length is 16 residues. Germline CDR1 is SGDLS and CDR2 is YYNGEE. Trimming cost V 4 bases and J 8 bases; bases outside gene matches: 8.

Notes on this clone: The junction shows a germline mismatch at one end, possibly a read error. This chain joins TRBV11-2 and TRBJ2-6, with TRBD1 as a possible D gene (6 bases). This CDR3 has 15 residues. Germline V gives CDR1 SGHAT, CDR2 FQNNGV. CDR3 nucleotides: TGTACCAGCAGCTCCCCGAGGGGGGGGGCCAACGTCCTGACTTTC. Translating it yields CTSSSPRGGANVLTF. The whole variable domain, remainder taken from reference TRBV11-2 and TRBJ2-6, is EAGVAQSPRYKIIEKRQSVAFWCNPISGHATLYWYQQILGQGPKLLIQFQNNGVVDDSQLPKDRFSAERLKGVDSTLKIQPAKLEDSAVYLCTSSSPRGGANVLTFGAGSRLTVL.

The chain joins TRBV29-1 to TRBJ1-2; TRBD1 agrees at 7 bases. Per the germline V gene, CDR1 is SQVTM and CDR2 is ANQGSEA. After removal of 3 bases from V and 4 bases from J, the junction contained 2 bases not matched to a gene. There are 12 residues in the CDR3. The CDR3 loop is CSVDGDSYGYTF. The CDR3 nucleotides read TGCAGCGTTGATGGGGACAGCTATGGCTACACCTTC.

The chain carries TRBV9 and TRBJ2-5; 9 bases agree with TRBD1. The assigned J gene may be wrong: the sequence end matches TRBJ2-7 better. This CDR3 has 15 amino acids. Per the germline V gene, CDR1 is SGDLS and CDR2 is YYNGEE. CDR3 sequence (DNA): TGTGCCAGCAGCGTAGGGGACAGGGCTAGTTACGAGCAGTACTTC. It specifies CASSVGDRASYEQYF.

The chain uses TRBV2 and TRBJ1-1; tentatively, D is TRBD1 (5 bases). The V gene's germline CDR1 is SNHLY and CDR2 FYNNEI. The CDR3 has 14 amino acids. V was shortened by 8 bases and J by 3 bases, with 16 bases between the two germline ends. The CDR3 here is CASGGSGPDTEAFF. CDR3 sequence (DNA): TGTGCCAGCGGGGGATCGGGGCCTGACACTGAAGCTTTCTTT. Full variable domain (outside the CDR3, taken from reference TRBV2 and TRBJ1-1): EPEVTQTPSHQVTQMGQEVILRCVPISNHLYFYWYRQILGQKVEFLVSFYNNEISEKSEIFDDQFSVERPDGSNFTLKIRSTKLEDSAMYFCASGGSGPDTEAFFGQGTRLTVV.